This T cell receptor beta chain was obtained from a study of blood T cell repertoires in COVID-19. Study information: The origin of the acute and convalescent COVID-19 samples was the United States, Italy and Spain.

Authors' processing steps: Estimated nucleated cell counts came from reference gene primer amplification. The repertoire was sequenced with immunoSEQ multiplex PCR; TCRdb's copy has only in-frame clones and lacks some. V and J calls and clone size are as listed in that table; D and trimming were resolved from the DNA. The data hold roughly 330,000 clones, with about 83% observed a single time. This clone was picked up a small number of times. The sequence was collected from a woman aged 45-65 years with acute or convalescent COVID-19. The sequenced material came from peripheral blood.

CDR3 in amino acids: CASSIGPMNTEAFF. The CDR3 nucleotides read TGTGCCAGTAGTATTGGGCCCATGAACACTGAAGCTTTCTTT. The chain uses TRBV19 and TRBJ1-1; D is ambiguous. The CDR3 has 14 residues. CDR1 LNHDA and CDR2 SQIVND come from the germline V gene (reference sequence). Between the trimmed V and J ends, which lost 3 bases and 0 bases, there was a span of 8 bases.